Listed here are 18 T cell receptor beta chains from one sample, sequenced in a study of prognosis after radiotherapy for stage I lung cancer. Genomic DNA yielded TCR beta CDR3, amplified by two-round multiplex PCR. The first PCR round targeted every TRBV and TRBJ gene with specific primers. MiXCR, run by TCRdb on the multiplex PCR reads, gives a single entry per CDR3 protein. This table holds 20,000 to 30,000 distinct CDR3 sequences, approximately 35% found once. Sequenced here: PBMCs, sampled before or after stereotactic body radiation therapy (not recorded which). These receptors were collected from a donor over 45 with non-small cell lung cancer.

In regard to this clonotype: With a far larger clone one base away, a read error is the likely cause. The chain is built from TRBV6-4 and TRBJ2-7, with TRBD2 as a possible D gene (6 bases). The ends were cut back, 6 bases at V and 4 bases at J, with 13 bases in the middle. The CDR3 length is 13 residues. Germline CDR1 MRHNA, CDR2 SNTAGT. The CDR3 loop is CASRTIGSYEQYF. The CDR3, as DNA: TGTGCCAGCAGGACTATCGGGAGTTACGAGCAGTACTTC.

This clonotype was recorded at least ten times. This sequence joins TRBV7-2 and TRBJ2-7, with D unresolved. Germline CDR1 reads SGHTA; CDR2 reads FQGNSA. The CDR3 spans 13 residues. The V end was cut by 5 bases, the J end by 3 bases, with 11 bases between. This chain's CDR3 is CASSQTRGYEQYF. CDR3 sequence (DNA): TGTGCCAGCAGCCAAACTCGAGGCTACGAGCAGTACTTC.

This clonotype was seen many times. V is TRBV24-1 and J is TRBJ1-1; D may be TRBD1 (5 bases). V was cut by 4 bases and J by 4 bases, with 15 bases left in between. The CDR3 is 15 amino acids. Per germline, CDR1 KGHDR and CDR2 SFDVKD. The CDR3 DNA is TGTGCCACCAGTGACCCCTCGGGGGGGACCACTGAAGCTTTCTTT. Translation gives CATSDPSGGTTEAFF.

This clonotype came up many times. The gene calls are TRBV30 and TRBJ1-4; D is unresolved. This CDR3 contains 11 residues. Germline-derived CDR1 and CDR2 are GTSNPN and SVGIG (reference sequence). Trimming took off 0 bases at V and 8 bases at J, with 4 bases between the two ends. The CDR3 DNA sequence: TGTGCCTGGAGTGTTAGGGAAAAACTGTTTTTT. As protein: CAWSVREKLFF.

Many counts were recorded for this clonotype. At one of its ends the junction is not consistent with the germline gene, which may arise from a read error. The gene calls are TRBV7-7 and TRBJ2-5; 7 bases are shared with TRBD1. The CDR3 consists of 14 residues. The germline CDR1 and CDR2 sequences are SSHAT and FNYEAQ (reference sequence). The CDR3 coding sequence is TGTGCTAGCAGCTTAAGTACAGGGGAAGAGACCCAGTACTTC. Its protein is CASSLSTGEETQYF.

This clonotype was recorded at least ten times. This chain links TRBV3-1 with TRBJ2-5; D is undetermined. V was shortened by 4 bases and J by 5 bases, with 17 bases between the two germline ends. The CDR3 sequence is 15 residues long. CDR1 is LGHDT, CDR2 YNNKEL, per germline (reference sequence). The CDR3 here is CASSPPWPEEETQYF. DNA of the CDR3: TGTGCCAGCAGCCCTCCTTGGCCTGAGGAGGAGACCCAGTACTTC.

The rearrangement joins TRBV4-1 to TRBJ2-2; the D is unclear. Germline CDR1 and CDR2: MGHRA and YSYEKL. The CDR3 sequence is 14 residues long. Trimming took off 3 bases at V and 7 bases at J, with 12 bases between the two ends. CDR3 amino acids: CASSQTGIGGELFF. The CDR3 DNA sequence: TGCGCCAGCAGCCAGACGGGTATCGGCGGGGAGCTGTTTTTT.

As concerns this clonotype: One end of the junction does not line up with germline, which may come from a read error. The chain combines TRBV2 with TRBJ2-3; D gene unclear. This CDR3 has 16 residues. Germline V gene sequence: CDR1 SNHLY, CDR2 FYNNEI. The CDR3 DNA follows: TGTGCCAGCATTGAAGTACCAGCGTCTTACACAGATACGCAGTATTTT. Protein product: CASIEVPASYTDTQYF.

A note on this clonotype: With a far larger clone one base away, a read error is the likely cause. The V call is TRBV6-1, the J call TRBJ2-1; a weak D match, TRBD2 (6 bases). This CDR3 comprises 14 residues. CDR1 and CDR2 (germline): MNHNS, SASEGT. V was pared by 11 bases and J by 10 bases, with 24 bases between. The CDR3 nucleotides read TGTGCCGGCACGGAGGGACCGACGTCGTACGAGCAGTTCTTC. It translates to CAGTEGPTSYEQFF.

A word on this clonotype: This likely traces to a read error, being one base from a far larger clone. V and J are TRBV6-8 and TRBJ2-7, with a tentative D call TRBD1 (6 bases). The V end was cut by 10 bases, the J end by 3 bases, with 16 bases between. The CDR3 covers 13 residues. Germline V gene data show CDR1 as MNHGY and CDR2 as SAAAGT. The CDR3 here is CATDDIGGYEQYF. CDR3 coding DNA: TGTGCCACAGACGATATAGGGGGCTACGAGCAGTACTTC.

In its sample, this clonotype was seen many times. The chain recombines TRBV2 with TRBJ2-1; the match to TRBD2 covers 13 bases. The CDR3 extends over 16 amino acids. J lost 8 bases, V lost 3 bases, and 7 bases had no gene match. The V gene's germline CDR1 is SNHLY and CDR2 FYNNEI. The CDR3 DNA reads TGTGCCAGCAGTGACGAACGGACTAGCGGGAGCTATGAGCAGTTCTTC. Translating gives CASSDERTSGSYEQFF.

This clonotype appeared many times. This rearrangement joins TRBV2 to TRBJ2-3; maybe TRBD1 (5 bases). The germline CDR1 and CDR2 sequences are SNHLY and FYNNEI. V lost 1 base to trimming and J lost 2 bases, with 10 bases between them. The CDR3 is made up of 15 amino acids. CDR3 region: CASSEDRIYTDTQYF. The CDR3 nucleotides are TGTGCCAGCAGTGAAGACAGGATTTACACAGATACGCAGTATTTT.

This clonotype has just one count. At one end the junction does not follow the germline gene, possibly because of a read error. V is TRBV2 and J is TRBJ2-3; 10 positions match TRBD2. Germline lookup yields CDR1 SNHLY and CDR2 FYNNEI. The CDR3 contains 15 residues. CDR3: CASTWTSGSTYTQYF. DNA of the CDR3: TGTGCCAGCACCTGGACTAGCGGATCCACATATACTCAGTATTTT.

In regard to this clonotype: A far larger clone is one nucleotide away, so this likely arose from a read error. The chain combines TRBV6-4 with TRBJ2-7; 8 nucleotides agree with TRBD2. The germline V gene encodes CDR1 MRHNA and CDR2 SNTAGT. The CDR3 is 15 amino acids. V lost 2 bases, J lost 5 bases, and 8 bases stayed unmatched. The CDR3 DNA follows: TGTGCCAGCAGTGACCCGGGACGGGGGGGCGACGAGCAGTACTTC. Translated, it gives CASSDPGRGGDEQYF.

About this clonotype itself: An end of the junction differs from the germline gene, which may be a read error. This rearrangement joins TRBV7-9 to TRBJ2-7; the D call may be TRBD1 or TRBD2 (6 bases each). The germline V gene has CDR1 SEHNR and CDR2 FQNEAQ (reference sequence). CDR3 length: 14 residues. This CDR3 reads CASSPRGLDYQQYF. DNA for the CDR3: TGTGCCAGCAGCCCCAGGGGTCTGGACTACCAGCAGTACTTC.

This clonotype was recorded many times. The CDR3 spells CATRARQGKGTGELFF. The DNA for the CDR3 is TGTGCCACCAGGGCAAGACAGGGTAAAGGCACCGGGGAGCTGTTTTTT. The rearrangement joins TRBV24-1 to TRBJ2-2; 7 nucleotides agree with TRBD1. Germline trimming cut 7 bases from V and 4 bases from J; bases unmatched to any gene: 11. This CDR3 comprises 16 residues. Germline V gene lookup returns CDR1 KGHDR and CDR2 SFDVKD.

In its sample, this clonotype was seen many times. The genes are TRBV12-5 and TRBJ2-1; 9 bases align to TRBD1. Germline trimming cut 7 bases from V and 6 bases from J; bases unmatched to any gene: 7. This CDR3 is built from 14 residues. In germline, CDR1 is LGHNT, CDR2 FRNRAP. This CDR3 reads CASARDRASNEQFF. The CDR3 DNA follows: TGTGCTAGTGCCCGGGACAGGGCTTCCAATGAGCAGTTCTTC.

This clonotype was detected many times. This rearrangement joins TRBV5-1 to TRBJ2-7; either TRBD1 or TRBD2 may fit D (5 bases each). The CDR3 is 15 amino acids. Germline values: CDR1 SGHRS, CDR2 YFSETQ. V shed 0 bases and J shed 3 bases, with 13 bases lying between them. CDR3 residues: CASSLVDGGGYEQYF. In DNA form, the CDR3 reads TGCGCCAGCAGCTTGGTAGACGGTGGGGGCTACGAGCAGTACTTC.